These T cell receptor beta chains were read from a single sample in a study of shared clonotypes between healthy human individuals. The table came from immunoSEQ multiplex PCR; TCRdb's copy has only in-frame clones and leaves some out. The sample has 2 million or so clones; about 95% are singletons. The sample comprised naive CD8+ T cells sorted from blood. The receptors come from a man younger than 35 in good health. Each CDR3 is given with its conserved first and last residue. A D gene is named only where the DNA matches it firmly. Some rows mark clone size as missing; the rest say once, few, many or name a class of expanded clone.

d_gene	j_gene	v_gene	abundance	CDR3aa	CDR3nt
-	TRBJ2-7	TRBV7-2	once	CASSSNLYEQYF	TGTGCCAGCAGCTCCAACTTATACGAGCAGTACTTC
-	TRBJ1-2	TRBV6-5	-	CASSYGEWSTNYGYTF	TGTGCCAGCAGTTACGGGGAGTGGTCCACTAACTATGGCTACACCTTC
TRBD2	TRBJ2-1	TRBV27	-	CASSLSIGEASGTIINEQFF	TGTGCCAGCAGTTTATCGATAGGCGAGGCTAGCGGGACGATTATCAATGAGCAGTTCTTC
-	TRBJ2-1	TRBV27	-	CASRTLGGTYNEQFF	TGTGCCAGCAGGACTCTGGGGGGCACCTACAATGAGCAGTTCTTC
-	TRBJ2-7	TRBV6-1	-	CASSEAHGVGTTEQYF	TGTGCCAGCAGTGAAGCTCATGGTGTCGGAACGACCGAGCAGTACTTC
-	TRBJ2-2	TRBV10-3	-	CAISEGDIGTGELFF	TGTGCCATCAGTGAGGGTGATATCGGCACCGGGGAGCTGTTTTTT
-	TRBJ1-2	TRBV7-9	-	CASSPPDDRSNYGYTF	TGTGCCAGCAGCCCACCCGACGACAGGAGTAACTATGGCTACACCTTC
TRBD2	TRBJ2-1	TRBV5-1	-	CASSPSFGGNNEQFF	TGCGCCAGCAGCCCGTCGTTCGGGGGGAACAATGAGCAGTTCTTC
-	TRBJ2-7	TRBV30	-	CAWSVDSSYEQYF	TGTGCCTGGAGTGTAGACAGCTCCTACGAGCAGTACTTC
-	TRBJ2-1	TRBV7-6	-	CASSLGLDEQFF	TGTGCCAGCAGCCTGGGCTTGGATGAGCAGTTCTTC
-	TRBJ2-1	TRBV11-1	-	CASSPVGQVLYNEQFF	TGTGCCAGCAGCCCGGTAGGCCAGGTATTGTACAATGAGCAGTTCTTC
-	TRBJ2-5	TRBV4-1	-	CASSQAYRAEGETQYF	TGCGCCAGCAGCCAAGCCTACAGGGCCGAAGGAGAGACCCAGTACTTC
-	TRBJ2-4	TRBV4-2	once	CASSQDSSFWYF	TGTGCCAGCAGCCAAGATTCAAGCTTTTGGTACTTC
-	TRBJ1-1	TRBV5-6	-	CASSPGPNTEAFF	TGTGCCAGCAGCCCAGGACCGAACACTGAAGCTTTCTTT
-	TRBJ1-5	TRBV4-2	-	CASSQVRDSNQPQHF	TGTGCCAGCAGCCAAGTCCGGGACAGCAATCAGCCCCAGCATTTT
-	TRBJ2-5	TRBV14	-	CASSQETTIETQYF	TGTGCCAGCAGCCAAGAGACGACGATTGAGACCCAGTACTTC
TRBD1	TRBJ2-2	TRBV11-2	-	CASSADGTGGLRNTGELFF	TGTGCCAGCAGCGCAGATGGGACAGGGGGCCTTCGGAACACCGGGGAGCTGTTTTTT